The 2 T cell receptor beta chains below come from one sample, sequenced in a study of beta chain features in type 1 diabetes. Expressed TCRB transcripts were sequenced because the isolated RNA had all been reverse transcribed beforehand. This table comes from immunoSEQ multiplex PCR, and its TCRdb copy is limited to in-frame clones, with some not included. The profile shows about 740,000 clones, around 15% of them singletons. Their recognized antigens are unknown. General study points: Shortening that was moderate but significant affected the TCRB CDR3s of Type 1 diabetes patients in all four CD4+ subsets.

Sequencing used naive CD4+ T cells from blood. The receptors originated from a man younger than 35 with type 1 diabetes.

This clone was seen more than once but under ten times. The gene calls are TRBV7-9 and TRBJ2-2, with a weak D call TRBD1 (6 bases). The CDR3 runs to 17 residues. Trimming left V 4 bases short and J 3 bases short, with 18 bases between. Germline CDR1 SEHNR, CDR2 FQNEAQ (reference sequence). The CDR3 DNA follows: TGTGCCAGCAGCTCCCTCGACAGGAATCTTTACACCGGGGAGCTGTTTTTT. It encodes CASSSLDRNLYTGELFF.

About this clone itself: One end of the junction varies from germline; a read error may be responsible. The J gene is TRBJ2-5, the V gene TRBV2, with 11 positions matching TRBD2. The CDR3 length is 16 residues. Germline values: CDR1 SNHLY, CDR2 FYNNEI. The CDR3 loop reads CASSELAGEFQETRYF. The CDR3 nucleotides are TGTGCCAGCAGCGAACTAGCGGGGGAGTTCCAAGAGACCCGGTACTTC.